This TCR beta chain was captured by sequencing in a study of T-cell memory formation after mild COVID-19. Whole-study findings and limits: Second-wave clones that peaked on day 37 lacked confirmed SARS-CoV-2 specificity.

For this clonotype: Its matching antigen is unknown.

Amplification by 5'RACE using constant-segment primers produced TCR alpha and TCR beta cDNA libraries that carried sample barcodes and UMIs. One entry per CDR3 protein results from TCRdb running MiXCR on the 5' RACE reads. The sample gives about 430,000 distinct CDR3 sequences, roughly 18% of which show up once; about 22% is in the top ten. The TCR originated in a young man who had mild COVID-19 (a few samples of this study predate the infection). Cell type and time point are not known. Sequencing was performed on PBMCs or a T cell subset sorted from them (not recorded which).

CDR3 DNA sequence: TGCGCCAGCAGCTTTACACCGAGTAGCACAGATACGCAGTATTTT. This gives the protein CASSFTPSSTDTQYF. The V and J genes are TRBV5-1 and TRBJ2-3, with no clear D. The V gene lost 2 bases and the J gene lost 0 bases, with 10 bases spanning the gap. The CDR3 length is 15 residues. The germline CDR1 and CDR2 sequences are SGHRS and YFSETQ.